The 19 T cell receptor beta chains below come from one sample, sequenced in a study of identical twins listed by TCRdb under 2016. Library method: 5' RACE. The sequencing machine was an Illumina HiSeq 2000. TCRdb reanalyzed the raw reads on its own, using fastp at Q25 for trimming and MiXCR for clone calling, and kept in-frame beta chains. Each CDR3 protein appears once, grouped with its most common genes and DNA. The sample table contains around 530,000 distinct CDR3 sequences; only one count was recorded for 13% to 15% of them. Jointly, the top ten make up roughly 0.4% of the sample. The data also belong to a second study, concerning yellow fever vaccine responses in identical twins.

The specimen sequenced was CD4+ T cells sorted from blood. All receptors derive from a woman aged 18 to 35 in good health.

The chain uses TRBV6-5 and TRBJ1-5, with no clear D. Germline V gives CDR1 MNHEY, CDR2 SVGAGI. CDR3 length: 15 amino acids. Trimming cost V 2 bases and J 1 base, with 9 bases left between them. The CDR3 nucleotides are TGTGCCAGCAGTTACGTAGGCCTAAGCAATCAGCCCCAGCATTTT. It encodes CASSYVGLSNQPQHF.

The V call is TRBV29-1, the J call TRBJ2-1, with D perhaps TRBD1 or TRBD2 (9 bases each). V shed 4 bases and J shed 10 bases, with 20 bases lying between them. This CDR3 region has 14 residues. Germline V gene sequence: CDR1 SQVTM, CDR2 ANQGSEA. The DNA for the CDR3 is TGCAGCGTTGCTTTGGCGGGGGGGACAGGGGAGCAGTTCTTC. This encodes CSVALAGGTGEQFF.

Only a few counts were recorded for this clonotype. The gene calls are TRBV7-2 and TRBJ2-1; 7 nucleotides align to TRBD2. This CDR3 is built from 15 residues. J gave up 3 bases and V 5 bases, and 7 bases lay outside the gene matches. Per germline, CDR1 SGHTA and CDR2 FQGNSA. CDR3 in amino acids: CASSLWGGGYNEQFF. The CDR3 region has the DNA TGTGCCAGCAGCCTATGGGGGGGAGGCTACAATGAGCAGTTCTTC.

This clonotype turned up a few times. J is TRBJ1-4 and V is TRBV3-1; TRBD1 agrees at 7 bases. The V gene's germline CDR1 is LGHDT and CDR2 YNNKEL (reference sequence). The CDR3 runs 13 residues. J gave up 10 bases and V 1 base, and 3 bases lay outside the gene matches. CDR3 residues: CASSQAGGGKLFF. The CDR3 DNA sequence: TGTGCCAGCAGCCAAGCAGGGGGAGGAAAACTGTTTTTT. The variable domain in full, with the rest retrieved from reference TRBV3-1 and TRBJ1-4, is DTAVSQTPKYLVTQMGNDKSIKCEQNLGHDTMYWYKQDSKKFLKIMFSYNNKELIINETVPNRFSPKSPDKAHLNLHINSLELGDSAVYFCASSQAGGGKLFFGSGTQLSVL.

The gene calls are TRBV29-1 and TRBJ2-5; the match to TRBD1 covers 7 bases. V dropped 6 bases and J dropped 1; count of bases not matched to a gene: 2. From germline, CDR1 is SQVTM and CDR2 ANQGSEA. CDR3 size: 12 residues. The CDR3 spells CSVRTGQETQYF. CDR3 coding DNA: TGCAGCGTCCGGACAGGCCAAGAGACCCAGTACTTC.

This clonotype appeared a few times. The chain is built from TRBV20-1 and TRBJ1-2; D not resolved. CDR3 length: 15 amino acids. Per germline, CDR1 DFQATT and CDR2 SNEGSKA (reference sequence). The V and J ends lost 7 bases and 2 bases respectively, with 20 bases between them. This CDR3 reads CSVTNPRFPNYGYTF. The DNA for the CDR3 is TGCAGTGTAACAAACCCGAGGTTTCCGAACTATGGCTACACCTTC.

This clonotype showed up many times. This rearrangement joins TRBV7-9 to TRBJ2-7, with 7 nucleotides matching TRBD1. The V gene end was trimmed by 7 bases and the J gene end by 3 bases; junction bases not matched to a gene: 0. CDR1 is SEHNR, CDR2 FQNEAQ, per germline (reference sequence). This CDR3 has 11 residues. DNA for the CDR3: TGTGCCAGCACAGGGGGCTACGAGCAGTACGTC. As protein: CASTGGYEQYV.

The rearrangement uses TRBV21-1 and TRBJ1-2. TRBV21-1 is a pseudogene. CDR3 length equals 18 residues. The CDR3 coding sequence is TGTGCCAGCAGCAAAGTGGGGGCACCGGGAGGACCCCTTCGAGGCTACACCTTC. As protein: CASSKVGAPGGPLRGYTF.

The V and J genes are TRBV10-2 and TRBJ1-2; no definite D call. This CDR3 has 11 amino acids. Germline V CDR1 and CDR2: WSHSY, SAAADI. Deletions cut 3 bases from V and 5 bases from J, with 4 bases between. The DNA of the CDR3 is TGCGCCAGCAGTGACGGGTATGGCTACACCTTC. Translation gives CASSDGYGYTF.

The chain couples TRBV9 to TRBJ2-1; D is unresolved. Looked up from germline, CDR1 is SGDLS and CDR2 is YYNGEE. Trimming stripped 4 bases from V and 8 bases from J, with 25 bases between. The CDR3 runs to 17 residues. CDR3 sequence reads: CASSPIRRPGLIDEQFF. The CDR3 DNA is TGTGCCAGCAGCCCAATCAGAAGACCGGGCTTGATAGATGAGCAGTTCTTC.

This clonotype was counted between two and nine times. This chain joins TRBV15 and TRBJ2-5, with a weak D call TRBD2 (6 bases). The CDR3 is 15 amino acids. V was cut by 0 bases and J by 4 bases, with 12 bases left in between. Germline assignment: CDR1 LNHNV and CDR2 YYDKDF (reference sequence). The CDR3 nucleotides are TGTGCCACCAGCAGAGATCTGGGGGGTAGAGAGACCCAGTACTTC. Translation gives CATSRDLGGRETQYF.

The rearrangement joins TRBV5-1 to TRBJ2-7; 7 nucleotides line up with TRBD1. The ends lost 7 bases at V and 6 bases at J; junction bases unmatched: 13. This CDR3 is built from 14 residues. Germline V gene lookup returns CDR1 SGHRS and CDR2 YFSETQ. The CDR3 nucleotides read TGCGCCAGCGGACCCGGGACAGAAAACCTCGAGCAGTACTTC. It is translated as CASGPGTENLEQYF.

This clonotype was recorded a few times. V gene TRBV3-1 combines with J gene TRBJ2-5; TRBD2 aligns across 8 bases. From germline, CDR1 is LGHDT and CDR2 YNNKEL (reference sequence). CDR3 length equals 14 residues. Here the CDR3 reads CGTTKAGAGETQYF. In DNA, the CDR3 is TGTGGGACAACGAAAGCGGGGGCGGGAGAGACCCAGTACTTC.

There are many counts of this clonotype. The chain is built from TRBV7-9 and TRBJ1-2; 9 nucleotides align to TRBD1. In germline, CDR1 is SEHNR, CDR2 FQNEAQ (reference sequence). V shed 4 bases and J 2 bases; nucleotides not matched to a gene: 2. This CDR3 region has 14 residues. CDR3 DNA: TGTGCCAGCAGCTCCGGGACAGGGAACTATGGCTACACCTTC. Translated, it gives CASSSGTGNYGYTF.

The V call is TRBV2, the J call TRBJ2-1, with TRBD1 identical over 10 bases. Germline CDR1 is SNHLY and CDR2 is FYNNEI. The CDR3 runs to 15 residues. With 3 bases clipped from V and 7 bases from J, the junction kept 6 bases outside the gene matches. The CDR3 is CASSDRGQGRNEQFF. For the CDR3, the DNA is TGTGCCAGCAGTGACAGGGGACAGGGGCGGAATGAGCAGTTCTTC. Supplemented by reference TRBV2 and TRBJ2-1, the full variable domain reads EPEVTQTPSHQVTQMGQEVILRCVPISNHLYFYWYRQILGQKVEFLVSFYNNEISEKSEIFDDQFSVERPDGSNFTLKIRSTKLEDSAMYFCASSDRGQGRNEQFFGPGTRLTVL.

CDR3 in amino acids: CASSLRTSNSPLHF. CDR3 nucleotides: TGTGCCAGCAGCTTAAGGACTTCCAATTCACCCCTCCACTTT. V gene TRBV7-6 combines with J gene TRBJ1-6; D unclear. Germline-derived CDR1 and CDR2 are SGHVS and FNYEAQ. Between the trimmed V and J ends, which lost 2 bases and 7 bases, there was a span of 9 bases. There are 14 residues in the CDR3.

The chain recombines TRBV20-1 with TRBJ1-1, with 9 bases matching TRBD1. This CDR3 contains 14 residues. V trimming: 5 bases; J trimming: 5 bases; junction bases outside the gene matches: 9. CDR1 is DFQATT and CDR2 is SNEGSKA in the germline V gene (reference sequence). Here the CDR3 reads CSAGTGTGKTEAFF. The CDR3 nucleotides read TGCAGTGCTGGAACCGGGACAGGGAAAACTGAAGCTTTCTTT.

The chain has TRBV5-1 and TRBJ2-7; possibly TRBD1 or TRBD2 for D (5 bases each). Germline CDR1 SGHRS, CDR2 YFSETQ. The CDR3 length is 13 residues. Trimming cost V 3 bases and J 3 bases, with 10 bases left between them. The CDR3 here is CASSYGADYEQYF. Written as DNA, the CDR3 is TGCGCCAGCAGCTACGGGGCCGACTACGAGCAGTACTTC.

J is TRBJ2-5 and V is TRBV20-1; either TRBD1 or TRBD2 may fit D (5 bases each). Germline CDR1 is DFQATT and CDR2 is SNEGSKA (reference sequence). Trimming left V 3 bases short and J 5 bases short, with 19 bases between. The CDR3 contains 15 residues. The CDR3 here is CSASTLRGVGETQYF. The CDR3 nucleotides are TGCAGTGCTAGTACTCTTAGGGGAGTTGGGGAGACCCAGTACTTC.